This T cell receptor beta chain was found in a study of cytomegalovirus exposure and HLA in healthy donors. For this clone: As yet, its antigen is unknown.

Trimming took off 2 bases at V and 0 bases at J, with 8 bases between the two ends. CDR3 length equals 14 residues. Germline-derived CDR1 and CDR2 are KGHSH and LQKENI. Study outcomes and limitations: Productive status was seen about 90% or about 30% of the time for most TCR beta V segments in an earlier analysis.

The PCR used 60 Vbeta and 13 Jbeta primers. TCRdb keeps only in-frame clones here, not all; method: immunoSEQ multiplex PCR. The listing contains around 150,000 clones. The sequence came from a man in his forties in good health and CMV-seronegative. The sequenced sample was PBMCs. This chain links TRBV18 with TRBJ2-7; D possibly corresponds to TRBD2 (6 bases). The CDR3 reads CASSPGRYSYEQYF. CDR3 nucleotides: TGTGCCAGCTCACCAGGGAGGTACTCCTACGAGCAGTACTTC.